A selection of T cell receptor beta chains follows, all from one sample in a study of lymphopenia after photon versus proton radiotherapy. This table comes from immunoSEQ multiplex PCR, and its TCRdb copy is limited to in-frame clones, with some not included. Found here are fewer than 25,000 clones, roughly 91% of them singletons; the top ten hold around 10%. The source material was peripheral blood, sampled from a patient treated with proton-based radiotherapy. The receptors come from a woman between 65 and 79 years old with pancreatic cancer. Some clones in this sample may be carry-over from other donors' samples. CDR3s include the opening cysteine and the closing phenylalanine or tryptophan. D genes are given only for firm matches. The size entry is marked missing in some rows and otherwise reads once, few, many or a size class.

size	D	V	J	DNA	CDR3
.	TRBD2	TRBV7-2	TRBJ2-7	TGTGCCAGCAGCTTAGGGAGCGGGAGCTCCTACGAGCAGTACTTC	CASSLGSGSSYEQYF
.	TRBD1	TRBV19	TRBJ1-5	TGTGCCAGTAGTCCCTTAAGGACAGGGTCGGTGCAGCCCCAGCATTTT	CASSPLRTGSVQPQHF
.	TRBD1	TRBV2	TRBJ2-1	TGTGCCAGCAGACAGGGGGTAATATTCAATGAGCAGTTCTTC	CASRQGVIFNEQFF
.	.	TRBV7-2	TRBJ2-7	TGTGCCAGCAGGCGCATAGCGGAGGGACCTTACGAGCAGTACTTC	CASRRIAEGPYEQYF
.	TRBD1	TRBV14	TRBJ1-2	TGTGCCAGCAGCCGGGACAGGGCATCGAACAATGGCTACACCTTC	CASSRDRASNNGYTF
.	.	TRBV28	TRBJ1-1	TGTGCCAGCAAGCCGCTCGGAGCAGGGACTGAAGCTTTCTTT	CASKPLGAGTEAFF
.	.	TRBV19	TRBJ1-1	TGTGCCAGTAGGATTACCCTCCTAGGCATGAACACTGAAGCTTTCTTT	CASRITLLGMNTEAFF
once	.	TRBV6-1	TRBJ1-5	TGTGCCAGCAGTCCGGAGGTTGGGGCCCAGCCCCAGCATTTT	CASSPEVGAQPQHF
.	TRBD2	TRBV4-2	TRBJ2-3	TGTGCCAGCAGCCAAGAAACCAGCGGGAGTACAGATACGCAGTATTTT	CASSQETSGSTDTQYF
few	.	TRBV19	TRBJ1-1	TGTGCCAGTAGTCCCCGGGCTCAGAACACTGAAGCTTTCTTT	CASSPRAQNTEAFF
.	.	TRBV5-1	TRBJ2-1	TGCGCCAGCAGCTTACCTGGCTCCTACAATGAGCAGTTCTTC	CASSLPGSYNEQFF
.	TRBD2	TRBV19	TRBJ2-7	TGTGCCAGTAGTATAGCGGCTAGCGGGAGGGCGAGCTCCTACGAGCAGTACTTC	CASSIAASGRASSYEQYF
.	.	TRBV6-5	TRBJ2-1	TGTGCCAGCAGCCCTTTTGCGGTGTACAATGAGCAGTTCTTC	CASSPFAVYNEQFF
.	.	TRBV18	TRBJ2-7	TGTGCCAGCTCACCACAGGGGAACGAGCAGTACTTC	CASSPQGNEQYF
.	TRBD2	TRBV4-2	TRBJ2-7	TGTGCCAGCAGCCCAAATTACCGAAGCGGGAGTAACGACGAGCAGTACTTC	CASSPNYRSGSNDEQYF
few	.	TRBV7-6	TRBJ1-5	TGTGCCAGCAGCTCCTTGGATCAGGGACAGCCCCAGCATTTT	CASSSLDQGQPQHF
.	.	TRBV2	TRBJ1-6	TGTGCCAGCAGTGAAGCCGCAGGGTATTCACCCCTCCACTTT	CASSEAAGYSPLHF
.	.	TRBV28	TRBJ2-7	TGTGCCAGCAGGCCGGGACACACCTACGAGCAGTACTTC	CASRPGHTYEQYF
.	.	TRBV5-1	TRBJ2-1	TGCGCCAGCAGCTTGGCCGGCTCCTACAATGAGCAGTTCTTC	CASSLAGSYNEQFF
once	TRBD1	TRBV9	TRBJ1-2	TGTGCCAGCAGCGTTACAGGGGGCGGCTTTGGTGGCTACACCTTC	CASSVTGGGFGGYTF
.	.	TRBV28	TRBJ2-2	TGTGCCAGCAGTTTACTTACCGGGGAGCTGTTTTTT	CASSLLTGELFF
.	TRBD2	TRBV7-9	TRBJ2-3	TGTGCCAGCAGCTTAGACCGACTAGCGGCTACAGATACGCAGTATTTT	CASSLDRLAATDTQYF
.	.	TRBV5-1	TRBJ1-4	TGCGCCAGCAGCTTCAGGGGAGGAGAAAAACTGTTTTTT	CASSFRGGEKLFF
.	.	TRBV2	TRBJ1-2	TGTGCCAGCAGTGGGGAGGGCTATGGCTACACCTTC	CASSGEGYGYTF
.	TRBD1	TRBV28	TRBJ1-5	TGTGCCAGCAGTTCAGGGGGCGATCAGCCCCAGCATTTT	CASSSGGDQPQHF
.	.	TRBV11-2	TRBJ1-2	TGTGCCAGCAGCTTAGAAGGGATCCTTAACTATGGCTACACCTTC	CASSLEGILNYGYTF